The source of this T cell receptor beta chain is a study of cytomegalovirus exposure and HLA in healthy donors. Overall study: Researchers previously reported finding 90 million to 130 million unique TCR beta sequences from some 180 million T cells.

CDR3 length: 16 amino acids. J lost 6 bases, V lost 4 bases, and 8 bases had no gene match. The germline V gene has CDR1 SNHLY and CDR2 FYNNEI. Primers included in the PCR were 60 Vbeta and 13 Jbeta primers. Generated by immunoSEQ multiplex PCR, the TCRdb table keeps only in-frame clones and is missing some. The sample records under 150,000 clones, roughly two thirds being singletons. Findings and limits, study-wide: Within an earlier analysis, most TCR beta V segments proved productive either about 90% or about 30% of the time.

With regard to this clone: Its matching antigen is unknown.

V is TRBV2 and J is TRBJ1-5; 11 nucleotides match TRBD1. The TCR originated in a man between 18 and 29 years old in good health and CMV-seropositive. The sequenced sample consisted of PBMCs. CDR3 nucleotides: TGTGCCAGCAGTGGAGGGACAGGGGGAAAGGGTCAGCCCCAGCATTTT. This sequence encodes CASSGGTGGKGQPQHF.